This is a list of T cell receptor beta chains from one sample in a study of early T cells in non-severe SARS-CoV-2 infection. TCRdb reanalysed the 5' RACE reads using MiXCR and keeps one entry per CDR3 protein. Of about 72,000 distinct CDR3 sequences listed, 10% are singletons. Sequences were derived from whole blood, sampled at baseline. Receptors originate from an adult who was a healthcare worker with PCR-confirmed SARS-CoV-2 infection or an uninfected control (not recorded which). The CDR3 runs from the conserved cysteine through the conserved F or W. The D gene is left open where the match is weak. Clone size is shown for a subset of rows, as once, few, many or a class of expanded clone.

abundance | j_gene | d_gene | v_gene | CDR3nt | CDR3aa
many | TRBJ2-7 | TRBD2 | TRBV20-1 | TGCAGTGCTGCCGGGACTAGCGACTACGAGCAGTACTTC | CSAAGTSDYEQYF
many | TRBJ2-3 | TRBD1 | TRBV7-2 | TGTGCCAGCAGCCCGGACAGGGGGTTCACAGATACGCAGTATTTT | CASSPDRGFTDTQYF
. | TRBJ1-2 | . | TRBV12-3/TRBV12-4 | TGTGCCAGCAGTGCCACCCGCGGCTACACCTTC | CASSATRGYTF
few | TRBJ2-7 | . | TRBV4-1 | TGCGCCAGCAGCCAAGGGGGGGATCCCTACGAGCAGTACTTC | CASSQGGDPYEQYF
many | TRBJ2-3 | . | TRBV3-1 | TGTGCCACCCAGAGGAGGGGACTCAGAGAAGATACGCAGTATTTT | CATQRRGLREDTQYF
. | TRBJ1-4 | . | TRBV9 | TGTGCCAGCAGCGACGCGATACAGGGAAAACTGTTTTTT | CASSDAIQGKLFF
. | TRBJ2-7 | . | TRBV7-9 | TGTGCCAGCAGCCAAACAGGCTACGAGCAGTACTTC | CASSQTGYEQYF
. | TRBJ2-5 | . | TRBV6-2/TRBV6-3 | TGTGCCAGCACCCCCCTTGGAGGGGTAAAAAAGACCCAGTACTTC | CASTPLGGVKKTQYF
many | TRBJ2-3 | TRBD2 | TRBV13 | TGTGCCAGCAGCTTCCAAGCGGGGGGGTTCGCAGATACGCAGTATTTT | CASSFQAGGFADTQYF
. | TRBJ1-1 | . | TRBV12-5 | TGTGCTAGTGGCTCCGCGGGGGGCTTGAGCACTGAAGCTTTCTTT | CASGSAGGLSTEAFF
many | TRBJ1-1 | . | TRBV7-3 | TGTGCCAGCAGCCAGTCCCCCATGAACACTGAAGCTTTCTTT | CASSQSPMNTEAFF
. | TRBJ2-2 | . | TRBV2 | TGTGCCAGCACGTTCGACTATCCGTTCTCCGGGGAGCTGTTTTTT | CASTFDYPFSGELFF
many | TRBJ2-7 | TRBD1 | TRBV5-1 | TGCGCCAGCAGCTTGGGCGGGACAGGGCCCTACGAGCAGTACTTC | CASSLGGTGPYEQYF
. | TRBJ1-1 | TRBD1 | TRBV6-1 | TGTGCCAGCAGTGAAAGGCAGGGGGCCCGCGCGATAGCTTTCTTT | CASSERQGARAIAFF
. | TRBJ2-3 | TRBD2 | TRBV20-1 | TGCAGTGCAAGGACTAGCGCGACTCCCGGTACGCAGTATTTT | CSARTSATPGTQYF
. | TRBJ2-2 | TRBD1 | TRBV2 | TGTGCCAGCAGTGAACGGGGGACAGGGAACGGCGGGGAGCTGTTTTTT | CASSERGTGNGGELFF
. | TRBJ2-1 | TRBD2 | TRBV4-1 | TGCGCCAGCAGCCAAGTAGAACGGGGGGGACCGGTCAGGGAGCAGTTCTTC | CASSQVERGGPVREQFF
. | TRBJ1-1 | . | TRBV7-9 | TGTGCCAGCAGCTCGGACGCGGCCCAAGCTTTCTTT | CASSSDAAQAFF